The rows below give T cell receptor beta chains drawn from one sample of a study of cytomegalovirus exposure and HLA in healthy donors. Using immunoSEQ multiplex PCR, the repertoire was profiled, and TCRdb retains in-frame clones only, with some absent. The profile covers roughly 140,000 clones, with about 79% appearing a single time and around 4% taken by the ten largest. Sequencing was carried out using PBMCs. The receptors here all came from a man aged 35-49 years in good health and CMV-seropositive. CDR3s include the opening cysteine and the closing phenylalanine or tryptophan. D genes are given only for firm matches. Only part of the rows carry a size: once, few, many, or a class if the clone is expanded.

d_call: TRBD2
j_call: TRBJ2-1
v_call: TRBV9
clone_size: .
cdr3_aa: CASSVTGTSGTFGEQFF
cdr3_nt: TGTGCCAGCAGCGTAACCGGGACTAGCGGGACCTTTGGTGAGCAGTTCTTC

d_call: .
j_call: TRBJ2-2
v_call: TRBV18
clone_size: .
cdr3_aa: CASSSLRANTGELFF
cdr3_nt: TGTGCCAGCTCATCTCTTCGGGCGAACACCGGGGAGCTGTTTTTT

d_call: .
j_call: TRBJ2-7
v_call: TRBV6-5
clone_size: .
cdr3_aa: CASTAGDTTSYEQYF
cdr3_nt: TGTGCCAGCACCGCAGGGGACACCACCTCCTACGAGCAGTACTTC

d_call: .
j_call: TRBJ2-3
v_call: TRBV18
clone_size: .
cdr3_aa: CASSPPGQDNTQYF
cdr3_nt: TGTGCCAGCTCACCACCGGGACAAGACAATACGCAGTATTTT

d_call: TRBD1
j_call: TRBJ2-5
v_call: TRBV7-8
clone_size: few
cdr3_aa: CASSFGTGQETQYF
cdr3_nt: TGTGCCAGCAGCTTTGGGACAGGGCAAGAGACCCAGTACTTC

d_call: .
j_call: TRBJ1-1
v_call: TRBV5-1
clone_size: .
cdr3_aa: CASSLLGNTEAFF
cdr3_nt: TGCGCCAGCAGCTTGCTAGGGAACACTGAAGCTTTCTTT

d_call: .
j_call: TRBJ1-3
v_call: TRBV6-6
clone_size: .
cdr3_aa: CASRRDSVAGNTIYF
cdr3_nt: TGTGCCAGCAGGAGAGACAGTGTCGCTGGAAACACCATATATTTT

d_call: TRBD2
j_call: TRBJ2-3
v_call: TRBV5-4
clone_size: .
cdr3_aa: CASSSGTSGRDTQYF
cdr3_nt: TGTGCCAGCAGCTCCGGGACTAGCGGGAGAGATACGCAGTATTTT

d_call: .
j_call: TRBJ1-2
v_call: TRBV6-1
clone_size: .
cdr3_aa: CASSGTGYYGYTF
cdr3_nt: TGTGCCAGCAGTGGAACAGGGTACTATGGCTACACCTTC

d_call: .
j_call: TRBJ1-2
v_call: TRBV4-1
clone_size: medium-sized
cdr3_aa: CASSQETGPAYGYTF
cdr3_nt: TGCGCCAGCAGCCAAGAAACTGGGCCGGCCTATGGCTACACCTTC

d_call: .
j_call: TRBJ2-7
v_call: TRBV9
clone_size: .
cdr3_aa: CASNGGGGNYEQYF
cdr3_nt: TGTGCCAGCAATGGAGGGGGCGGGAATTACGAGCAGTACTTC

d_call: .
j_call: TRBJ2-3
v_call: TRBV7-9
clone_size: .
cdr3_aa: CATFLVRLVGTDTQYF
cdr3_nt: TGCGCCACTTTCCTAGTCCGACTGGTGGGCACAGATACGCAGTATTTT

d_call: TRBD1
j_call: TRBJ2-5
v_call: TRBV18
clone_size: .
cdr3_aa: CASSPTGGGGETQYF
cdr3_nt: TGTGCCAGCTCACCTACAGGGGGAGGAGGAGAGACCCAGTACTTC

d_call: TRBD1
j_call: TRBJ1-2
v_call: TRBV7-9
clone_size: .
cdr3_aa: CASSPGTASNYGYTF
cdr3_nt: TGTGCCAGCAGCCCAGGGACAGCATCTAACTATGGCTACACCTTC

d_call: .
j_call: TRBJ1-1
v_call: TRBV28
clone_size: .
cdr3_aa: CASSHPQATYHGAFF
cdr3_nt: TGTGCCAGCAGCCATCCTCAGGCCACGTACCATGGGGCTTTCTTT

d_call: .
j_call: TRBJ2-3
v_call: TRBV27
clone_size: .
cdr3_aa: CASRIVLTVEFHHTQYF
cdr3_nt: TGTGCCAGCAGGATCGTCCTGACGGTGGAGTTCCATCATACGCAGTATTTT

d_call: TRBD1
j_call: TRBJ1-1
v_call: TRBV10-3
clone_size: .
cdr3_aa: CAISERTGYTEAFF
cdr3_nt: TGTGCCATCAGTGAAAGGACAGGGTACACTGAAGCTTTCTTT